These T cell receptor beta chains were read from a single sample in a study of low-dose radiotherapy and immunotherapy resistance in tumors. TCRdb used MiXCR to reprocess the reads, holding one entry per CDR3 protein. This table has tens of thousands of distinct CDR3 sequences, around 30% appearing once. The sequencing here drew on PBMCs, taken before treatment. These receptors were taken from a female donor with ovarian cancer. CDR3s include the opening cysteine and the closing phenylalanine or tryptophan. D genes are given only for firm matches. A clone size is listed for some rows: how often the clone was seen (once, few, many), or a class if it is expanded.

d_call j_call clone_size v_call cdr3_aa cdr3_nt
. TRBJ2-1 many TRBV28 CASSSGLSYNEQFF TGTGCCAGCAGTAGCGGCCTCTCCTACAATGAGCAGTTCTTC
. TRBJ2-5 many TRBV3-1 CASSQGRGWETQYF TGTGCCAGCAGCCAGGGCAGGGGTTGGGAGACCCAGTACTTC
. TRBJ2-4 . TRBV9 CASSVGGSWNIQYF TGTGCCAGCAGCGTAGGAGGTAGTTGGAACATTCAGTACTTC
TRBD2 TRBJ2-2 many TRBV5-4 CALRGTSGGPNTGELFF TGTGCCTTAAGGGGGACTAGCGGGGGCCCGAACACCGGGGAGCTGTTTTTT
. TRBJ2-3 . TRBV9 CASSVDGGTDTQYF TGTGCCAGCAGCGTAGACGGAGGCACAGATACGCAGTATTTT
. TRBJ2-2 many TRBV5-1 CASRPNSGRVVSGELFF TGCGCCAGCCGCCCGAATTCCGGGAGAGTTGTTTCTGGGGAGCTGTTTTTT
. TRBJ2-3 many TRBV5-4 CASSLGQTSTDTQYF TGTGCCAGCAGCCTAGGACAGACTAGCACAGATACGCAGTATTTT
TRBD2 TRBJ2-3 many TRBV7-3 CASSRGVGDTQYF TGTGCCAGCAGCCGGGGGGTCGGGGATACGCAGTATTTT
TRBD1 TRBJ2-1 few TRBV20-1 CSATGTGGNNEQFF TGCAGTGCTACTGGGACAGGGGGCAACAATGAGCAGTTCTTC
. TRBJ2-2 many TRBV5-1 CASSLGVLDTGELFF TGCGCCAGCAGCTTGGGGGTGCTGGACACCGGGGAGCTGTTTTTT
TRBD2 TRBJ2-7 . TRBV2 CASSGTSSSYEQYF TGTGCCAGTAGCGGGACATCGAGCTCCTACGAGCAGTACTTC
. TRBJ2-3 . TRBV29-1 CSVALGADTQYF TGCAGCGTTGCGCTTGGGGCAGATACGCAGTATTTT
TRBD1 TRBJ1-2 many TRBV6-5 CASSYSRDRPMVRDF TGTGCCAGCAGTTACTCGAGGGACAGGCCGATGGTTCGAGACTTC
. TRBJ2-6 . TRBV5-1 CASSLENSGANVLTF TGCGCCAGCAGCTTGGAAAACTCTGGGGCCAACGTCCTGACTTTC
. TRBJ1-6 . TRBV19 CASIGRGNSPLHF TGTGCCAGTATCGGCAGGGGTAATTCACCCCTCCACTTT